One T cell receptor beta chain is described in this entry. Its matching antigen is unknown. Method: immunoSEQ multiplex PCR; TCRdb's copy keeps in-frame clones and lacks some. The sample shows 130,000 or so clones, roughly 90% of them seen only once. Germline CDR1 reads SGHDT; CDR2 reads YYEEEE. This CDR3 region has 14 residues. V lost 1 base and J 8 bases, leaving 13 bases between the germline ends. This entry belongs to a study of T cells in localized non-small cell lung cancer. Regarding the study as a whole: Adjacent lung tissue had a median around 50 of the top 100 clones found in the tumor. Tumor samples were not multi-region, leaving intratumor heterogeneity unexcluded.

The sequence was obtained from a female donor over 55 with stage I lung adenocarcinoma. The chain carries TRBV5-6 and TRBJ1-3, with a tentative D call TRBD1 (6 bases). Specimen: peripheral blood, collected before any cancer treatment. CDR3 coding DNA: TGTGCCAGCAGCTTGACAGGGCGATCGGACACCATATATTTT. Translating gives CASSLTGRSDTIYF. The variable domain in full, with the rest retrieved from reference TRBV5-6 and TRBJ1-3, is DAGVTQSPTHLIKTRGQQVTLRCSPKSGHDTVSWYQQALGQGPQFIFQYYEEEERQRGNFPDRFSGHQFPNYSSELNVNALLLGDSALYLCASSLTGRSDTIYFGEGSWLTVV.